Below are 31 T cell receptor beta chains sequenced from a single sample in a study of cytomegalovirus exposure and HLA in healthy donors. In the PCR, 60 Vbeta and 13 Jbeta primers were used. Measured with immunoSEQ multiplex PCR; TCRdb has only the in-frame clones, and not every one. The top ten clones hold around 2.3% of a sample with 100,000 or so clones, around 85% of them seen once. The sample was PBMCs. The receptors come from a man aged 18 to 30 in good health and CMV-seronegative.

The chain couples TRBV9 to TRBJ2-5; TRBD1 agrees at 7 bases. Germline loops: CDR1 SGDLS, CDR2 YYNGEE. Trimming cost V 0 bases and J 0 bases; bases outside gene matches: 8. The CDR3 loop spans 17 amino acids. CDR3 loop: CASSVGRGQPDQETQYF. For the CDR3, the DNA is TGTGCCAGCAGCGTAGGAAGGGGACAGCCAGACCAAGAGACCCAGTACTTC.

The chain couples TRBV7-2 to TRBJ2-3, with 8 nucleotides matching TRBD2. This CDR3 is 14 amino acids long. The junction had 5 bases not matched to a gene; V was cut back by 5 bases and J by 4 bases. CDR1 is SGHTA, CDR2 FQGNSA, per germline. The CDR3 here is CASSRTGGADTQYF. For the CDR3, the DNA is TGTGCCAGCAGCCGGACGGGAGGGGCAGATACGCAGTATTTT.

The J gene is TRBJ2-7, the V gene TRBV5-4; 7 nucleotides align to TRBD2. Per germline, CDR1 SGHNT and CDR2 YYREEE (reference sequence). This CDR3 is 15 amino acids long. Trimming cost V 4 bases and J 0 bases; bases outside gene matches: 7. CDR3 sequence: CASSASSGLSYEQYF. CDR3 coding DNA: TGTGCCAGCAGCGCGTCTAGCGGCCTCTCCTACGAGCAGTACTTC.

The rearrangement links TRBV27 to TRBJ1-2, with D perhaps TRBD1 (6 bases). Deletions cut 8 bases from V and 5 bases from J, with 18 bases between. Germline V gives CDR1 MNHEY, CDR2 SMNVEV (reference sequence). CDR3 length: 14 amino acids. CDR3 sequence: CASRRGGPLYGYTF. CDR3 bases: TGTGCCAGCCGCCGCGGGGGGCCTTTGTATGGCTACACCTTC.

In DNA form, the CDR3 reads TGTGCCAGCAGCTTAGAAGCGACCCGCTCCTACAATGAGCAGTTCTTC. Translated, it gives CASSLEATRSYNEQFF. The chain is built from TRBV5-4 and TRBJ2-1; D gene unclear. The ends were cut back, 2 bases at V and 0 bases at J, with 12 bases in the middle. The CDR3 is made up of 16 amino acids. The germline V gene encodes CDR1 SGHNT and CDR2 YYREEE (reference sequence). The whole variable domain, remainder taken from reference TRBV5-4 and TRBJ2-1, is ETGVTQSPTHLIKTRGQQVTLRCSSQSGHNTVSWYQQALGQGPQFIFQYYREEENGRGNFPPRFSGLQFPNYSSELNVNALELDDSALYLCASSLEATRSYNEQFFGPGTRLTVL.

This chain joins TRBV5-6 and TRBJ2-7; TRBD2 might be the D (6 bases). CDR1 is SGHDT, CDR2 YYEEEE, per germline. This CDR3 comprises 17 residues. Trimming left V 7 bases short and J 1 base short, with 24 bases between. CDR3 sequence (DNA): TGTGCCAGCTCCCCCCCGGGTCCGGGACTCCGATCCTACGAGCAGTACTTC. This gives the protein CASSPPGPGLRSYEQYF.

The rearrangement links TRBV5-1 to TRBJ2-7; D is undetermined. The CDR3 is 14 residues long. The germline CDR1 and CDR2 sequences are SGHRS and YFSETQ. Trimming removed 0 bases at V and 3 bases at J, with 10 bases between. The chain's CDR3 is CASSLDNKIYEQYF. The CDR3 DNA reads TGCGCCAGCAGCTTGGACAACAAAATCTACGAGCAGTACTTC.

The genes are TRBV2 and TRBJ2-5; the match to TRBD2 covers 7 bases. The CDR3 loop spans 15 amino acids. Trimming removed 0 bases from V and 4 bases from J; junction bases left unmatched: 5. CDR1 and CDR2 (germline): SNHLY, FYNNEI. The CDR3 region is CASSEASGLTETQYF. The CDR3, as DNA: TGTGCCAGCAGTGAAGCGTCGGGACTAACAGAGACCCAGTACTTC.

The rearrangement uses TRBV5-4 and TRBJ2-1; 11 nucleotides align to TRBD2. The CDR3 has 15 residues. The V gene's germline CDR1 is SGHNT and CDR2 YYREEE (reference sequence). V shed 1 base and J 6 bases; nucleotides not matched to a gene: 3. CDR3 region: CASSLLLAGANEQFF. For the CDR3, the DNA is TGTGCCAGCAGCTTGTTACTAGCGGGGGCCAATGAGCAGTTCTTC.

The gene calls are TRBV11-2 and TRBJ1-5; D uncertain. In germline, CDR1 is SGHAT, CDR2 FQNNGV. This CDR3 contains 13 residues. V was pared by 1 base and J by 6 bases, with 7 bases between. Here the CDR3 reads CASSLAVFQPQHF. CDR3 bases: TGTGCCAGCAGCTTAGCAGTATTTCAGCCCCAGCATTTT.

The rearrangement uses TRBV5-1 and TRBJ1-1; 8 positions match TRBD1. Germline CDR1 is SGHRS and CDR2 is YFSETQ. This CDR3 is 15 amino acids long. The V segment lost 4 bases and the J segment 4 bases; nucleotides outside the gene matches: 9. CDR3 DNA: TGCGCCAGCAGCGGGACCAGGGGGCGGGGCACTGAAGCTTTCTTT. Its translation: CASSGTRGRGTEAFF.

The chain couples TRBV5-8 to TRBJ1-1; weak D call: TRBD1 (6 bases). CDR3 length: 14 amino acids. Trimming pared 2 bases from V and 5 bases from J, leaving 13 bases between. Germline CDR1 is SGHTS and CDR2 is YDEGEE. The CDR3 sequence is CASSFVGRGTEAFF. For the CDR3, the DNA is TGTGCCAGCAGCTTTGTGGGAAGGGGGACTGAAGCTTTCTTT.

The chain links TRBV2 to TRBJ1-1; perhaps TRBD1 as D (6 bases). This CDR3 comprises 14 residues. The V end was cut by 9 bases, the J end by 6 bases, with 20 bases between. Looked up from germline, CDR1 is SNHLY and CDR2 is FYNNEI. The CDR3 DNA follows: TGTGCCAGTTCACTAAACAGGGCCGGGGCTGAAGCTTTCTTT. Protein sequence: CASSLNRAGAEAFF.

The chain couples TRBV28 to TRBJ2-5; tentative D call: TRBD1 (6 bases). The V end lost 6 bases, the J end lost 7 bases, and 18 bases lay between the germline ends. This CDR3 region has 14 residues. CDR1 is MDHEN and CDR2 is SYDVKM in the germline V gene. CDR3: CASSSKTGLGTQYF. Here the CDR3 DNA reads TGTGCCAGCAGCTCAAAGACAGGCTTAGGGACCCAGTACTTC. The variable domain in full, completed from reference TRBV28 and TRBJ2-5, reads DVKVTQSSRYLVKRTGEKVFLECVQDMDHENMFWYRQDPGLGLRLIYFSYDVKMKEKGDIPEGYSVSREKKERFSLILESASTNQTSMYLCASSSKTGLGTQYFGPGTRLLVL.

The chain has TRBV27 and TRBJ1-1, with 8 bases that match TRBD1. The CDR3 is 17 amino acids. The trim removed 2 bases at V and 4 bases at J, leaving 12 bases unmatched. CDR1 is MNHEY and CDR2 is SMNVEV in the germline V gene (reference sequence). The CDR3 nucleotides read TGTGCCAGCAGTTTAATACAGACAGGGGCCTTGCCCACTGAAGCTTTCTTT. It specifies CASSLIQTGALPTEAFF.

The rearrangement uses TRBV5-5 and TRBJ2-2, with 9 bases matching TRBD2. Losses at the gene ends were 4 bases for V and 0 bases for J; bases not matched to a gene: 4. Germline CDR1 is SGHKS and CDR2 is YYEKEE (reference sequence). The CDR3 consists of 16 residues. The CDR3 sequence is CASSPGLASNTGELFF. CDR3 in DNA: TGTGCCAGCAGCCCGGGACTAGCCTCGAACACCGGGGAGCTGTTTTTT. Supplemented by reference TRBV5-5 and TRBJ2-2, the full variable domain reads DAGVTQSPTHLIKTRGQQVTLRCSPISGHKSVSWYQQVLGQGPQFIFQYYEKEERGRGNFPDRFSARQFPNYSSELNVNALLLGDSALYLCASSPGLASNTGELFFGEGSRLTVL.

About this clone: Sequence at one end of the junction differs from germline and may be a read error. The genes are TRBV7-7 and TRBJ2-1; 10 bases agree with TRBD1. The V gene's germline CDR1 is SSHAT and CDR2 FNYEAQ (reference sequence). The CDR3 extends over 15 amino acids. The CDR3 reads CASSVRQGAHNEQFF. For the CDR3, the DNA is TGTGCTAGCAGCGTCCGACAGGGGGCCCACAATGAGCAGTTCTTC.

Only a few counts were recorded for this clone. The chain is built from TRBV7-8 and TRBJ1-1; tentative D call: TRBD1 (5 bases). The germline gives CDR1 SGHVS, CDR2 FQNEAQ. The V and J ends lost 1 base and 8 bases respectively, with 8 bases between them. This CDR3 comprises 12 residues. The CDR3 loop reads CASSLGGAEAFF. The CDR3 coding sequence is TGTGCCAGCAGCTTAGGGGGCGCAGAAGCTTTCTTT.

The CDR3 DNA follows: TGTGCCAGCAGCCGTGGAGGGGTCCGAAATCAGCCCCAGCATTTT. Residues: CASSRGGVRNQPQHF. The chain combines TRBV13 with TRBJ1-5, with D perhaps matching TRBD1 (5 bases). The CDR3 has 15 amino acids. V lost 5 bases to trimming and J lost 4 bases, with 15 bases between them. CDR1 is PRHDT and CDR2 is FYEKMQ in the germline V gene (reference sequence).

In this sample, this clone turned up once. The V call is TRBV6-1, the J call TRBJ1-5, with unresolved D. V lost 3 bases and J 7 bases, leaving 10 bases between the germline ends. The CDR3 is 13 amino acids. Germline V gene sequence: CDR1 MNHNS, CDR2 SASEGT. As DNA, the CDR3 is TGTGCCAGCAGTGAGGAGGGCCTGCAGCCCCAGCATTTT. Translating gives CASSEEGLQPQHF.

This sequence joins TRBV6-5 and TRBJ1-2, with TRBD1 matching 8 bases. The CDR3 is made up of 16 amino acids. Germline trimming cut 0 bases from V and 9 bases from J; bases unmatched to any gene: 12. In germline, CDR1 is MNHEY, CDR2 SVGAGI. In DNA form, the CDR3 reads TGTGCCAGCAGTTACTCAACTACAGGGGGTTTAATTCGCTACACCTTC. Residues: CASSYSTTGGLIRYTF.

This clone occurred a few times. V and J are TRBV5-5 and TRBJ1-1, with D possibly being TRBD1 (6 bases). The CDR3 loop spans 15 amino acids. V lost 0 bases and J lost 2, with 11 bases in between. The germline gives CDR1 SGHKS, CDR2 YYEKEE (reference sequence). CDR3 loop: CASSLAAGANTEAFF. CDR3 sequence (DNA): TGTGCCAGCAGCTTGGCGGCAGGGGCCAACACTGAAGCTTTCTTT.

V and J are TRBV30 and TRBJ1-2; D remains unclear. The CDR3 spans 11 residues. Per germline, CDR1 GTSNPN and CDR2 SVGIG (reference sequence). Deletions cut 3 bases from V and 3 bases from J, with 5 bases between. The DNA for the CDR3 is TGTGCCTGGAGGGAGTACTATGGCTACACCTTC. This gives the protein CAWREYYGYTF.

In its sample, this clone was seen once. This rearrangement joins TRBV27 to TRBJ2-2; 9 nucleotides agree with TRBD2. V gave up 9 bases and J gave up 4 bases; unmatched junction bases: 6. Germline loops: CDR1 MNHEY, CDR2 SMNVEV (reference sequence). The length of the CDR3 is 14 residues. CDR3 nucleotides: TGTGCCAGTGCGGGAGGGCGTAGCACCGGGGAGCTGTTTTTT. Protein: CASAGGRSTGELFF.

CDR3 region: CASSPWTGPNTGELFF. The CDR3 DNA reads TGTGCCAGCAGTCCCTGGACAGGGCCGAACACCGGGGAGCTGTTTTTT. The rearrangement joins TRBV27 to TRBJ2-2; 8 bases agree with TRBD1. The germline CDR1 and CDR2 sequences are MNHEY and SMNVEV (reference sequence). This CDR3 is 16 amino acids long. J was trimmed by 0 bases and V by 5 bases; bases with no gene match: 5.

This chain connects TRBV29-1 to TRBJ2-5; 9 bases fit TRBD2. Germline assignment: CDR1 SQVTM and CDR2 ANQGSEA. This CDR3 is 17 amino acids long. Trimming at V came to 0 bases and at J to 0 bases, leaving 8 bases not matched to a gene. CDR3 amino acids: CSVEDGGTSGHQETQYF. Here the CDR3 DNA reads TGCAGCGTTGAAGATGGGGGCACTAGCGGGCACCAAGAGACCCAGTACTTC.

The genes are TRBV18 and TRBJ2-7; weak D call: TRBD2 (6 bases). Germline CDR1 KGHSH, CDR2 LQKENI. Trimming pared 8 bases from V and 0 bases from J, leaving 14 bases between. There are 14 residues in the CDR3. In DNA, the CDR3 is TGTGCCAGCCGCAGGTCCGGGAGCTCCTACGAGCAGTACTTC. Its protein is CASRRSGSSYEQYF.

The chain joins TRBV30 to TRBJ1-5, with 7 bases matching TRBD1. The CDR3 runs to 15 residues. CDR1 is GTSNPN, CDR2 SVGIG, per germline (reference sequence). With V trimmed by 3 bases and J by 1 base, 6 bases remained unmatched. The CDR3 region has the DNA TGTGCCTGGAGCGCGGGACAGATGAGCAATCAGCCCCAGCATTTT. It specifies CAWSAGQMSNQPQHF.

This chain links TRBV5-1 with TRBJ1-1; maybe TRBD1 (5 bases). The V end was cut by 4 bases, the J end by 0 bases, with 16 bases between. The CDR3 totals 16 residues. Germline V CDR1 and CDR2: SGHRS, YFSETQ. This CDR3 reads CASSPILRGVNTEAFF. The DNA of the CDR3 is TGCGCCAGCAGCCCGATTCTTCGGGGGGTGAACACTGAAGCTTTCTTT.

This sequence joins TRBV9 and TRBJ2-7; no definite D call. Trimming pared 0 bases from V and 4 bases from J, leaving 8 bases between. The CDR3 totals 13 residues. Germline lookup yields CDR1 SGDLS and CDR2 YYNGEE. The CDR3 coding sequence is TGTGCCAGCAGCGTAGTACCCGGGTACGAGCAGTACTTC. This encodes CASSVVPGYEQYF.

The chain combines TRBV9 with TRBJ2-2; 12 bases align to TRBD2. Trimming took 0 bases from V and 6 from J; bases not matched to a gene: 0. The CDR3 contains 15 residues. Germline CDR1 reads SGDLS; CDR2 reads YYNGEE. This CDR3 is CASSVGTSGAGELFF. CDR3 sequence (DNA): TGTGCCAGCAGCGTAGGGACTAGCGGGGCCGGGGAGCTGTTTTTT.